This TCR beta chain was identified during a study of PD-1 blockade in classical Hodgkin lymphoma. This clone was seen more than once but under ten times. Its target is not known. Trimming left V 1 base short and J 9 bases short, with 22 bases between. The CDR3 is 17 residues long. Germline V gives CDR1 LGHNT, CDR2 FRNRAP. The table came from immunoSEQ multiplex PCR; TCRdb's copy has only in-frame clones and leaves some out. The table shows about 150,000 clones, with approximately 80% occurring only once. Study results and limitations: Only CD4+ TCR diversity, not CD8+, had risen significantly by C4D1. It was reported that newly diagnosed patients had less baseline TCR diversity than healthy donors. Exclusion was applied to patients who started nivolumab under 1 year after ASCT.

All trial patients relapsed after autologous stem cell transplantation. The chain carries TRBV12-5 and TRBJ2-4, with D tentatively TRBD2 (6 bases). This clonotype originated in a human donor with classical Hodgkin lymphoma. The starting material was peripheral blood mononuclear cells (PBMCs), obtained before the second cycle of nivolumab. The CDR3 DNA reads TGTGCTAGTGGTTTGGCCACGTCGGGAGTCGAAACGGGCATTCAGTACTTC. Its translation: CASGLATSGVETGIQYF.